The clone carrying this TCR beta chain was seen more than once but under ten times. These data come from a study of cytomegalovirus exposure and HLA in healthy donors. Looking at the study overall: Earlier, about 180 million T cells were analyzed, and around 100 million unique TCR beta sequences were found among them.

CDR3 length: 15 amino acids. Per germline, CDR1 MGHRA and CDR2 YSYEKL. With V trimmed by 1 base and J by 4 bases, 1 base remained unmatched. Amplification used 60 Vbeta primers and 13 Jbeta primers. The protocol was immunoSEQ multiplex PCR, while the TCRdb copy is restricted to in-frame clones and leaves out a portion. The sample consists of 35,000 to 45,000 clones, 81% of them appearing once. The origin of this receptor is a woman aged 35 to 49 in good health and CMV-seronegative. The chain joins TRBV4-1 to TRBJ1-5; 10 positions match TRBD1. Sequencing input: PBMCs. The CDR3 region has the DNA TGCGCCAGCAGCCAAGTGGACAGGGGGAATCAGCCCCAGCATTTT. It codes for CASSQVDRGNQPQHF.